These 30 T cell receptor beta chains share one sample of origin, sequenced in a study of CD8+ T cells in alopecia areata. The treatment: oral pan-JAK inhibitor, 5-10 mg twice daily. The sequencing template was cDNA reverse transcribed from extracted RNA. The protocol was immunoSEQ multiplex PCR, while the TCRdb copy is restricted to in-frame clones and leaves out a portion. The table has about 110,000 clones, about 83% seen once; the top ten hold about 24%. The material was CD8+ T cells sorted from blood, obtained at week 24, from a patient treated with tofacitinib. These receptors were collected from a human donor with alopecia areata.

The chain couples TRBV2 to TRBJ2-1; D unclear. Germline assignment: CDR1 SNHLY and CDR2 FYNNEI. Trimming shortened V by 3 bases and J by 0 bases, and 9 bases separated the two germline ends. This CDR3 is 15 amino acids long. In DNA form, the CDR3 reads TGTGCCAGCAGTGAGACACCTAGCTCCTACAATGAGCAGTTCTTC. It yields the protein CASSETPSSYNEQFF.

This clone was detected once. The chain combines TRBV6-5 with TRBJ2-5, with a tentative D call TRBD1 (6 bases). V was trimmed by 0 bases and J by 5 bases, leaving 13 bases between them. This CDR3 has 15 residues. Germline lookup yields CDR1 MNHEY and CDR2 SVGAGI. The CDR3 DNA is TGTGCCAGCAGTTACTCGAGTACCAGGGGTGAGACCCAGTACTTC. Its protein is CASSYSSTRGETQYF.

J is TRBJ2-7 and V is TRBV7-9; possibly TRBD2 for D (5 bases). Germline V lookup: CDR1 SEHNR, CDR2 FQNEAQ (reference sequence). The germline V and J ends were trimmed by 4 bases and 4 bases, with 11 bases remaining between them. The CDR3 contains 13 residues. CDR3 nucleotide sequence: TGTGCCAGCAGCTCCCGGGGTTCGTACGAGCAGTACTTC. Protein sequence: CASSSRGSYEQYF.

V is TRBV7-9 and J is TRBJ2-7; TRBD1 matches at 11 bases. Trimming cost V 3 bases and J 0 bases; bases outside gene matches: 7. The CDR3 has 17 residues. The germline gives CDR1 SEHNR, CDR2 FQNEAQ (reference sequence). DNA for the CDR3: TGTGCCAGCAGCTTGGAGGACAGGGGGCTCAACTCCTACGAGCAGTACTTC. This translates into CASSLEDRGLNSYEQYF.

The chain recombines TRBV10-3 with TRBJ2-3; TRBD1 might be the D (5 bases). The CDR3 spans 16 residues. Trimming pared 2 bases from V and 2 bases from J, leaving 14 bases between. Germline CDR1 reads ENHRY; CDR2 reads SYGVKD. In DNA form, the CDR3 reads TGTGCCATCAGTGAGGTCCTGCAGGGATTCACAGATACGCAGTATTTT. As protein: CAISEVLQGFTDTQYF.

The sample holds a few counts of this clone. This specimen includes other DNA sequences encoding the same CDR3. The chain has TRBV6-5 and TRBJ2-2; 7 nucleotides match TRBD1. The CDR3 consists of 14 residues. Looked up from germline, CDR1 is MNHEY and CDR2 is SVGAGI. Germline trimming cut 0 bases from V and 5 bases from J; bases unmatched to any gene: 0. The CDR3, as DNA: TGTGCCAGCAGTTACTCGACAGGGACCGGGGAGCTGTTTTTT. It yields the protein CASSYSTGTGELFF.

This clone turned up a few times. This sequence joins TRBV29-1 and TRBJ2-1, with no clear D. The CDR3 loop spans 16 amino acids. The germline CDR1 and CDR2 sequences are SQVTM and ANQGSEA. V shed 0 bases and J shed 0 bases, with 12 bases lying between them. CDR3 bases: TGCAGCGTTGAAGATCGTCGAGAGAGCTCCTACAATGAGCAGTTCTTC. This translates into CSVEDRRESSYNEQFF.

J is TRBJ1-2 and V is TRBV7-9; TRBD1 matches at 7 bases. The junction had 16 bases not matched to a gene; V was cut back by 3 bases and J by 3 bases. CDR1 is SEHNR, CDR2 FQNEAQ, per germline (reference sequence). This CDR3 has 18 residues. This CDR3 is CASSFSAVRGVGDYGYTF. For the CDR3, the DNA is TGTGCCAGCAGCTTTTCGGCGGTCAGGGGGGTTGGTGACTATGGCTACACCTTC.

The CDR3 DNA follows: TGTGCCAGCAGTGAAGTTCCGCTGGAGATCGTGTACTTC. This sequence encodes CASSEVPLEIVYF. The chain uses TRBV6-1 and TRBJ2-7; D gene ambiguous. The ends were cut back, 1 base at V and 12 bases at J, with 16 bases in the middle. The CDR3 has 13 residues. Germline loops: CDR1 MNHNS, CDR2 SASEGT.

This sequence joins TRBV10-3 and TRBJ2-5; TRBD2 agrees at 14 bases. Germline-derived CDR1 and CDR2 are ENHRY and SYGVKD. The CDR3 length is 17 residues. V trimming: 11 bases; J trimming: 2 bases; junction bases outside the gene matches: 13. CDR3 sequence (DNA): TGTGCCGCAGGGGGGACTAGCGGGGGAATAAGACAAGAGACCCAGTACTTC. It yields the protein CAAGGTSGGIRQETQYF.

The table lists this clone with a count of one. The chain uses TRBV29-1 and TRBJ2-1, with TRBD2 as a possible D gene (7 bases). The CDR3 contains 15 residues. Germline CDR1 reads SQVTM; CDR2 reads ANQGSEA. V lost 8 bases, J lost 2 bases, and 19 bases lay in between. CDR3 residues: CSSMDGGPPYNEQFF. CDR3 DNA sequence: TGCAGCTCTATGGACGGGGGGCCCCCCTACAATGAGCAGTTCTTC.

This chain connects TRBV25-1 to TRBJ1-1, with unresolved D. Germline V lookup: CDR1 MGHDK, CDR2 SYGVNS. V lost 7 bases to trimming and J lost 2 bases, with 8 bases between them. The CDR3 runs to 12 residues. The CDR3 reads CASKLGNTEAFF. The CDR3 nucleotides read TGTGCCAGCAAATTGGGAAACACTGAAGCTTTCTTT.

The chain recombines TRBV5-1 with TRBJ2-7; the D is unclear. Germline V gene data show CDR1 as SGHRS and CDR2 as YFSETQ. The CDR3 loop spans 13 amino acids. V was cut by 5 bases and J by 3 bases, with 12 bases left in between. CDR3 region: CASSNGEGYEQYF. CDR3 in DNA: TGCGCCAGCAGTAATGGGGAAGGCTACGAGCAGTACTTC. Full variable domain (remainder filled in from reference TRBV5-1 and TRBJ2-7): KAGVTQTPRYLIKTRGQQVTLSCSPISGHRSVSWYQQTPGQGLQFLFEYFSETQRNKGNFPGRFSGRQFSNSRSEMNVSTLELGDSALYLCASSNGEGYEQYFGPGTRLTVT.

The J gene is TRBJ2-5, the V gene TRBV7-8; TRBD2 matches 8 bases. Germline CDR1 and CDR2: SGHVS and FQNEAQ. The V segment lost 5 bases and the J segment 2 bases; nucleotides outside the gene matches: 7. The CDR3 covers 15 residues. CDR3 nucleotide sequence: TGTGCCAGCAGCCAAACGGGGGGGACGCAAGAGACCCAGTACTTC. Protein: CASSQTGGTQETQYF.

J is TRBJ1-1 and V is TRBV6-5; a weak D match, TRBD1 (6 bases). The CDR3 runs 12 residues. V was cut by 6 bases and J by 6 bases, with 11 bases left in between. Germline V gene lookup returns CDR1 MNHEY and CDR2 SVGAGI. CDR3 amino acids: CASSLGGPEAFF. CDR3 sequence (DNA): TGTGCCAGCAGCCTAGGGGGGCCTGAAGCTTTCTTT.

The genes are TRBV7-9 and TRBJ2-3, with D uncertain. This CDR3 is built from 12 residues. In germline, CDR1 is SEHNR, CDR2 FQNEAQ (reference sequence). Trimming stripped 2 bases from V and 6 bases from J, with 6 bases between. CDR3 loop: CASSLPGDTQYF. For the CDR3, the DNA is TGTGCCAGCAGCTTACCCGGGGATACGCAGTATTTT.

The rearrangement uses TRBV7-9 and TRBJ2-7, with 8 bases lining up with TRBD1. The CDR3 is 16 amino acids. The V and J ends lost 4 bases and 1 base, in that order; junction bases with no gene match: 9. The germline V gene has CDR1 SEHNR and CDR2 FQNEAQ (reference sequence). The CDR3 region has the DNA TGTGCCAGCAGCTCCGACTCAGGGGGCCGGTCCTACGAGCAGTACTTC. Translated: CASSSDSGGRSYEQYF.

The chain recombines TRBV27 with TRBJ1-6; D not resolved. Germline V gene sequence: CDR1 MNHEY, CDR2 SMNVEV (reference sequence). There are 13 residues in the CDR3. Trimming shortened V by 2 bases and J by 8 bases, and 7 bases separated the two germline ends. CDR3 sequence (DNA): TGTGCCAGCAGTTTAAGTTCGCATTCACCCCTCCACTTT. As protein: CASSLSSHSPLHF.

V usage is TRBV5-1 and J usage is TRBJ2-6; D remains unclear. The CDR3 is made up of 16 amino acids. Germline V gene sequence: CDR1 SGHRS, CDR2 YFSETQ. Trimming left V 1 base short and J 0 bases short, with 8 bases between. CDR3 residues: CASSLTGISGANVLTF. CDR3 DNA sequence: TGCGCCAGCAGCTTGACTGGTATCTCTGGGGCCAACGTCCTGACTTTC.

This chain joins TRBV19 and TRBJ2-1; D not certain. Deletions cut 4 bases from V and 7 bases from J, with 11 bases between. CDR1 LNHDA and CDR2 SQIVND come from the germline V gene (reference sequence). This CDR3 has 13 residues. CDR3 region: CASSKADWNEQFF. CDR3 coding DNA: TGTGCCAGTAGTAAAGCCGACTGGAATGAGCAGTTCTTC.

V and J are TRBV7-6 and TRBJ1-1, with D possibly matching TRBD1 (5 bases). Trimming took 5 bases from V and 5 from J, leaving 15 bases between them. There are 14 residues in the CDR3. The V gene's germline CDR1 is SGHVS and CDR2 FNYEAQ. The CDR3 nucleotides are TGTGCCAGCAGCGCCGGGGGATCTCAAACTGAAGCTTTCTTT. Protein: CASSAGGSQTEAFF.

The rearrangement links TRBV30 to TRBJ2-7, with 8 bases identical to TRBD1. The V gene end was trimmed by 3 bases and the J gene end by 3 bases; junction bases not matched to a gene: 7. The CDR3 has 14 residues. Per germline, CDR1 GTSNPN and CDR2 SVGIG (reference sequence). The CDR3 is CAWRTGQGYYEQYF. DNA for the CDR3: TGTGCCTGGAGGACCGGACAGGGTTACTACGAGCAGTACTTC.

This sequence joins TRBV4-1 and TRBJ2-7; possibly TRBD1 or TRBD2 for D (5 bases each). This CDR3 is built from 16 residues. The V end lost 4 bases, the J end lost 2 bases, and 18 bases lay between the germline ends. Germline V gene data show CDR1 as MGHRA and CDR2 as YSYEKL. This CDR3 is CASSPFPPGAAYEQYF. In DNA, the CDR3 is TGCGCCAGCAGCCCTTTTCCCCCCGGGGCGGCCTACGAGCAGTACTTC.

The chain carries TRBV10-3 and TRBJ2-1; 9 bases align to TRBD1. This CDR3 spans 15 amino acids. The junction had 7 bases not matched to a gene; V was cut back by 4 bases and J by 6 bases. Germline-derived CDR1 and CDR2 are ENHRY and SYGVKD. This CDR3 reads CAISGIQGAGNEQFF. As DNA, the CDR3 is TGTGCCATCAGTGGGATACAGGGGGCAGGCAATGAGCAGTTCTTC.

The chain is built from TRBV4-3 and TRBJ2-5, with 10 nucleotides matching TRBD2. V gave up 0 bases and J gave up 8 bases; unmatched junction bases: 24. The CDR3 is made up of 21 amino acids. In germline, CDR1 is LGHNA, CDR2 YSLEER. CDR3 sequence: CASSQEPSLTSGHEEGDTQYF. CDR3 nucleotide sequence: TGCGCCAGCAGCCAAGAACCCTCTCTGACTAGCGGGCACGAGGAAGGGGATACCCAGTACTTC.

This clone appeared a single time. V and J are TRBV2 and TRBJ1-1, with a tentative D call TRBD1 (6 bases). CDR1 SNHLY and CDR2 FYNNEI come from the germline V gene. Deletions cut 2 bases from V and 0 bases from J, with 10 bases between. The CDR3 totals 15 residues. CDR3 sequence reads: CASSEIGTLNTEAFF. The CDR3 bases are TGTGCCAGCAGTGAAATTGGGACATTGAACACTGAAGCTTTCTTT.

V gene TRBV29-1 combines with J gene TRBJ1-3; weak D call: TRBD1 (5 bases). Per germline, CDR1 SQVTM and CDR2 ANQGSEA. Trimming took 2 bases from V and 4 from J, leaving 9 bases between them. The CDR3 has 13 amino acids. CDR3 DNA sequence: TGCAGCGTTGAAAATAGGGACGGAAACACCATATATTTT. Protein: CSVENRDGNTIYF.

J is TRBJ2-3 and V is TRBV7-3; the match to TRBD2 covers 13 bases. J gave up 3 bases and V 5 bases, and 2 bases lay outside the gene matches. CDR1 and CDR2 from the germline V gene are SGHTA and FQGTGA. The CDR3 is 15 amino acids. Here the CDR3 DNA reads TGTGCCAGCAGCATGGGACTAGCGGGAACAGATACGCAGTATTTT. Protein: CASSMGLAGTDTQYF.

The rearrangement joins TRBV11-2 to TRBJ2-3, with D tentatively TRBD2 (7 bases). The V end was cut by 5 bases, the J end by 4 bases, with 16 bases between. The germline gives CDR1 SGHAT, CDR2 FQNNGV. There are 15 residues in the CDR3. The CDR3 here is CASSPLGGGADTQYF. CDR3 DNA sequence: TGTGCCAGCAGCCCCCTGGGCGGGGGCGCAGATACGCAGTATTTT.

CDR3 DNA: TGCGCCAGCAGCCAATATACAGGAAGCACAGATACGCAGTATTTT. It translates to CASSQYTGSTDTQYF. V and J are TRBV4-1 and TRBJ2-3; weak D call: TRBD1 (5 bases). This CDR3 comprises 15 residues. Germline values: CDR1 MGHRA, CDR2 YSYEKL. V lost 2 bases, J lost 0 bases, and 9 bases lay in between.